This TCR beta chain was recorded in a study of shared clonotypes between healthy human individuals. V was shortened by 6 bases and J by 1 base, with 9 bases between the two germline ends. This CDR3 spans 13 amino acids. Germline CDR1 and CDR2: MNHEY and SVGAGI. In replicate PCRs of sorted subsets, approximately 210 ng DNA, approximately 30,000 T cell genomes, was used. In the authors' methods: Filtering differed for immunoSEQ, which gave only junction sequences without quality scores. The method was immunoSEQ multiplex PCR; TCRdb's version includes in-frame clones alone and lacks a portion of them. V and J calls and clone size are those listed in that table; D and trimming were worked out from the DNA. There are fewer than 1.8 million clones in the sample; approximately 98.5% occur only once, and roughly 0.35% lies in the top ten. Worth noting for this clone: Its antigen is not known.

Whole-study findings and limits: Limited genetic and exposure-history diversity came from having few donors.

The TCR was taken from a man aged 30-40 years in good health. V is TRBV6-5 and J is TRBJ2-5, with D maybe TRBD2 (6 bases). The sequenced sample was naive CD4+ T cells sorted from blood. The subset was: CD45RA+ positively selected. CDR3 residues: CASSWDFQETQYF. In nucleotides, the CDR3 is TGTGCCAGCAGCTGGGACTTCCAAGAGACCCAGTACTTC.